This TCR beta chain was sequenced in a study of control samples from healthy donors and cancer patients. Germline V gene data show CDR1 as SGHTS and CDR2 as YDEGEE. Trimming pared 0 bases from V and 0 bases from J, leaving 7 bases between. The CDR3 runs to 15 residues. Assay: immunoSEQ multiplex PCR; the TCRdb copy retains only in-frame clones and omits some. The sample gives around 130,000 clones, about 94% of which show up once; roughly 4% is in the top ten. Sequencing was done on a sample of blood. The TCR was taken from a man aged 30-40 years in good health. The chain combines TRBV5-8 with TRBJ1-3, with D hard to call. The CDR3 sequence is CASSLEALSGNTIYF. CDR3 DNA: TGTGCCAGCAGCTTGGAGGCCCTCTCTGGAAACACCATATATTTT.